The clone carrying this T cell receptor (beta chain) has more than one count but fewer than ten. The sample comes from a study of identical twins. The CDR3 sequence is 16 residues long. CDR1 and CDR2 (germline): SGHDT, YYEEEE. The V and J ends lost 7 bases and 9 bases, in that order; junction bases with no gene match: 13. Template switching introduced a universal primer site, and the cDNA bore unique molecular identifiers. In TCRdb, the 5' RACE reads were re-called with MiXCR into one record per CDR3 protein. This table has some 760,000 distinct CDR3 sequences, 15% to 20% appearing once. The data also belong to a second study, concerning T cells expressing NK-cell markers. This second report adds: Six donors had dominant NKG2C+ clonotypes that comprised about 1.0-7.5% of their CD8+ T cells. The CD3+CD56-NKG2C+ fraction of several donors was also led by these clonotypes.

The receptor was isolated from a young woman in good health. The chain joins TRBV5-6 to TRBJ2-4; 13 bases agree with TRBD2. Sequences were obtained from PBMCs. For the CDR3, the DNA is TGTGCCAGCGGACTAGCGGGAGAGCTCGTCAAGGGCATTCAGTACTTC. The encoded protein is CASGLAGELVKGIQYF. The full variable domain, in which reference TRBV5-6 and TRBJ2-4 provide the parts outside the CDR3, is DAGVTQSPTHLIKTRGQQVTLRCSPKSGHDTVSWYQQALGQGPQFIFQYYEEEERQRGNFPDRFSGHQFPNYSSELNVNALLLGDSALYLCASGLAGELVKGIQYFGAGTRLSVL.